This T cell receptor beta chain was obtained from a study of CD8 T cells in Susac syndrome. On the study more broadly: When their blood was taken, the Susac syndrome patients had either not yet had any therapy, were taking corticosteroids, or were taking intravenous immunoglobulin alone.

V was clipped by 4 bases and J by 8 bases, with 10 bases between them. The CDR3 totals 12 residues. Germline-derived CDR1 and CDR2 are MNHEY and SVGAGI. Regarding this clonotype: The antigen is undetermined.

Whole-study findings and limits: The authors found no clonal expansion in Susac syndrome CD4+ T cell repertoires. Acknowledgment was made by the study that its TCR sequencing and HLA analysis involved a relatively small number of individuals.

With random hexamers, about 0.5 to 1 ug RNA was reverse transcribed. An immunoSEQ multiplex PCR generated amplified TCR beta CDR3 products spanning 54 Vbeta and 13 Jbeta. MiXCR, run by TCRdb on the immunoSEQ multiplex PCR reads, gives a single entry per CDR3 protein. The table lists some 200,000 distinct CDR3 sequences, 95% of them singletons. Sequencing input: CD4+ T cells from PBMCs. This chain connects TRBV6-5 to TRBJ2-3; no firm D call. The clonotype originates from a human donor with Susac syndrome. CDR3 amino acids: CASSSSLGTQYF. Here the CDR3 DNA reads TGTGCCAGCAGTTCCAGTCTAGGTACGCAGTATTTT.